The rows below give T cell receptor beta chains drawn from one sample of a study of T cells expressing NK-cell markers. With the 5' RACE reads reprocessed, TCRdb shows one record per CDR3 protein and no DNA. Its table records over 350,000 distinct CDR3 sequences. The source material was blood T cells: a sorted CD56 or NKG2C T cell subset, CD4+ or CD8+ T cells, or bulk PBMC T cells (not recorded which). The receptors stem from a woman aged 50 to 60 in good health. CDR3s include the opening cysteine and the closing phenylalanine or tryptophan.

CDR3	J	V
CAISEFKRDATQYF	TRBJ2-3	TRBV10-3
CASSLAWGSYNEQFF	TRBJ2-1	TRBV7-8
CASSPQGGRRYGYTF	TRBJ1-2	TRBV12-3/TRBV12-4
CASSFNTGVLTEAFF	TRBJ1-1	TRBV14
CASSLEGFTAGEQYF	TRBJ2-7	TRBV5-5
CASSFLLDQPQHF	TRBJ1-5	TRBV12-3/TRBV12-4
CASGLWDSYNEQFF	TRBJ2-1	TRBV12-5
CASSFWGGGILTDTQYF	TRBJ2-3	TRBV12-3/TRBV12-4
CASSRFRDQPQHF	TRBJ1-5	TRBV12-3/TRBV12-4
CASTPRDYQETQYF	TRBJ2-5	TRBV6-5
CASSVRGVYEKLFF	TRBJ1-4	TRBV12-3/TRBV12-4
CASRSSRAATEAFF	TRBJ1-1	TRBV12-3/TRBV12-4
CASSLGDTLNEKLFF	TRBJ1-4	TRBV7-6
CSGKSRGISYEQYF	TRBJ2-7	TRBV20-1
CSDRQGEEKLFF	TRBJ1-4	TRBV20-1
CASRPGGGYNEQFF	TRBJ2-1	TRBV12-3/TRBV12-4
CASSGATGTGAEKLFF	TRBJ1-4	TRBV5-1
CASTDRVRSYNEQFF	TRBJ2-1	TRBV12-3/TRBV12-4
CASTGLAGVETQYF	TRBJ2-5	TRBV25-1
CASTPQVGAGELFF	TRBJ2-2	TRBV12-3/TRBV12-4
CASSQTFEEQFF	TRBJ2-1	TRBV3-1
CASSPATVKIHGYTF	TRBJ1-2	TRBV18
CASSEVGLANYGYTF	TRBJ1-2	TRBV6-1
CSVDGSTNEQFF	TRBJ2-1	TRBV29-1
CASSLAQGTGDKNIQYF	TRBJ2-4	TRBV7-9
CSVEDGTGRIKNIQYF	TRBJ2-4	TRBV29-1
CASSSRTGTGTSTLSYEQYF	TRBJ2-7	TRBV5-1
CSARPPLTANNEQFF	TRBJ2-1	TRBV20-1
CASSDYSGREETQYF	TRBJ2-5	TRBV6-1
CSAGGLAGGGHEQFF	TRBJ2-1	TRBV20-1
CASSFSGAQGLSQPQHF	TRBJ1-5	TRBV27
CASSLISRGYGYTF	TRBJ1-2	TRBV5-5
CATSDLGPGETQYF	TRBJ2-5	TRBV24-1
CASSPFGGGYTF	TRBJ1-2	TRBV12-3/TRBV12-4
CASSQVQRKTDTQYF	TRBJ2-3	TRBV3-1
CASSFEPRTSGKETQYF	TRBJ2-5	TRBV5-1
CASEGLAELAKNIQYF	TRBJ2-4	TRBV2
CASSSLGGQYF	TRBJ2-5	TRBV12-3/TRBV12-4
CASSLSAARNTEAFF	TRBJ1-1	TRBV5-1
CASSYTSGSYEQYF	TRBJ2-7	TRBV6-2/TRBV6-3
CASSPRDSWTQYF	TRBJ2-3	TRBV27
CASGPTSGIGLTQYF	TRBJ2-3	TRBV12-5
CAISENPSGPQHF	TRBJ1-5	TRBV10-3
CASSADMNTEAFF	TRBJ1-1	TRBV5-6
CASGNSPGQGLKEQYF	TRBJ2-7	TRBV12-5
CASSETTHEQYF	TRBJ2-7	TRBV7-9
CSVARTGGYEQYF	TRBJ2-7	TRBV29-1
CASSFVARTQETQYF	TRBJ2-5	TRBV5-1
CASSARTSDTGELFF	TRBJ2-2	TRBV9
CASSQVGAEQFF	TRBJ2-1	TRBV4-1
CASSLATLAGVADTQYF	TRBJ2-3	TRBV5-1
CASSGTGGRYNSPLHF	TRBJ1-6	TRBV12-3/TRBV12-4
CASSLLAQGTEAFF	TRBJ1-1	TRBV5-1